This T cell receptor beta chain emerged from a study of cytomegalovirus exposure and HLA in healthy donors. This clone was observed a single time. Its antigen remains unknown. This CDR3 comprises 16 residues. Germline V gene data show CDR1 as SGHDN and CDR2 as FVKESK. Germline trimming cut 4 bases from V and 2 bases from J; bases unmatched to any gene: 7. Study-wide results and caveats: HLA alleles showed associations with roughly 17,000 TCR beta sequences in a later analysis, at a 0.05 false discovery rate. TCR beta V- and J-gene trimming was later associated with a missense DCLRE1C variant. Judged likely to be a sequencing artifact was a cluster of highly shared sequence variants.

The PCR ran on 60 Vbeta and 13 Jbeta primers. TCRdb's copy holds only in-frame clones and misses some; the assay was immunoSEQ multiplex PCR. The sample records 200,000 to 250,000 clones, about 84% being singletons. The rearrangement links TRBV14 to TRBJ2-3; 9 positions agree with TRBD2. This receptor was taken from a human donor in good health. The sample was PBMCs. CDR3 protein: CASSLGLALNTDTQYF. The CDR3 nucleotides read TGTGCCAGCAGCCTAGGACTAGCGCTAAACACAGATACGCAGTATTTT. Supplemented by reference TRBV14 and TRBJ2-3, the full variable domain reads EAGVTQFPSHSVIEKGQTVTLRCDPISGHDNLYWYRRVMGKEIKFLLHFVKESKQDESGMPNNRFLAERTGGTYSTLKVQPAELEDSGVYFCASSLGLALNTDTQYFGPGTRLTVL.